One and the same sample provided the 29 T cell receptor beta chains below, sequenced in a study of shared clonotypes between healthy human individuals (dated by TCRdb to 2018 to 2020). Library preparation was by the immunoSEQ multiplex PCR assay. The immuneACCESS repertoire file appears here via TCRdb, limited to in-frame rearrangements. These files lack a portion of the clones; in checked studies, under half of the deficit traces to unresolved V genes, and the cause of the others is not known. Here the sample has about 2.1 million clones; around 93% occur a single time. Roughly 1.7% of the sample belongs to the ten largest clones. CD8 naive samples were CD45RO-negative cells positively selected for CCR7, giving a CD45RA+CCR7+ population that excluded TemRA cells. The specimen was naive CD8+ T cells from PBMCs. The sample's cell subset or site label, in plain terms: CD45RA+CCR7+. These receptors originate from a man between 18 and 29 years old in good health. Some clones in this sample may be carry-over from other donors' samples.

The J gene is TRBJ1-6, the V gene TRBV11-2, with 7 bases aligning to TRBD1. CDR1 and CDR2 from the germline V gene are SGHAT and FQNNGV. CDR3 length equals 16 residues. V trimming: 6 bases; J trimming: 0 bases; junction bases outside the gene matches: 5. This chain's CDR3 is CASSDRESSYNSPLHF. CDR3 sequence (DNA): TGTGCCAGCAGTGACAGGGAGAGCTCCTATAATTCACCCCTCCACTTT.

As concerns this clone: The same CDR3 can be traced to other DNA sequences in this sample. The CDR3 protein is CASSLYRATEAFF. The DNA for the CDR3 is TGTGCCAGCAGTTTATACAGGGCCACTGAAGCTTTCTTT. The chain employs TRBV28 and TRBJ1-1; the D gene is possibly TRBD1 (6 bases). CDR3 length equals 13 residues. Between the trimmed V and J ends, which lost 1 base and 4 bases, there was a span of 7 bases. Germline V gene lookup returns CDR1 MDHEN and CDR2 SYDVKM.

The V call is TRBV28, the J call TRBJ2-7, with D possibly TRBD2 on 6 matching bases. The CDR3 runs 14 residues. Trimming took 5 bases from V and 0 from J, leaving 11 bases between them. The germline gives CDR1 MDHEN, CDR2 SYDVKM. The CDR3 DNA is TGTGCCAGCAGTCCAGCGGGTTTCTCCTACGAGCAGTACTTC. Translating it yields CASSPAGFSYEQYF.

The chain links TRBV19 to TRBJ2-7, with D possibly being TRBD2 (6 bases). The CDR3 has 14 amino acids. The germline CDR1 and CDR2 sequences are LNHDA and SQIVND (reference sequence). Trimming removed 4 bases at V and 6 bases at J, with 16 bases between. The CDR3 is CASSKNGGVSEQYF. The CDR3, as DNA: TGTGCCAGTAGTAAGAATGGCGGGGTCAGCGAGCAGTACTTC.

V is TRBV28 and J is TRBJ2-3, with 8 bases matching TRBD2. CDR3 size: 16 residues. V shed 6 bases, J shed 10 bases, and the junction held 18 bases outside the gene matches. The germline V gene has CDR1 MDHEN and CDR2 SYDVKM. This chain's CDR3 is CASSYRAGGGVWSQYF. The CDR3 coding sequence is TGTGCCAGCAGCTACAGGGCGGGAGGTGGGGTTTGGTCGCAGTATTTT.

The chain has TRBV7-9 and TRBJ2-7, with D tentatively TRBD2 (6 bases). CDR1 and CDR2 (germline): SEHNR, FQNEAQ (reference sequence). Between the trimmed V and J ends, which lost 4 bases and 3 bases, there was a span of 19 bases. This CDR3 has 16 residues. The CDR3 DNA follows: TGTGCCAGCAGCTCCAATCGGGAACAGGAGGGCTACGAGCAGTACTTC. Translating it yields CASSSNREQEGYEQYF.

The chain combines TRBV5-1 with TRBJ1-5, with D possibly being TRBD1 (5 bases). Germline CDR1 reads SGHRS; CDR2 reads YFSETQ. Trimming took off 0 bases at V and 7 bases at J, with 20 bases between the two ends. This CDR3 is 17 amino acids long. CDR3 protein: CASSLAAGESALQPQHF. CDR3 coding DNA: TGCGCCAGCAGCTTGGCAGCGGGGGAATCGGCCCTCCAGCCCCAGCATTTT.

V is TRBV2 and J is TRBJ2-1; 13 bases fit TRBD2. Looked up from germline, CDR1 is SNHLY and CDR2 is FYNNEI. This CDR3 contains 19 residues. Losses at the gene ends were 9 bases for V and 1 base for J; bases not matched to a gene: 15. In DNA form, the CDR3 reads TGTGCCAGAGCTAGTAGGACTAGCGGGAGCAAGGGGTCCTACAATGAGCAGTTCTTC. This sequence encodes CARASRTSGSKGSYNEQFF.

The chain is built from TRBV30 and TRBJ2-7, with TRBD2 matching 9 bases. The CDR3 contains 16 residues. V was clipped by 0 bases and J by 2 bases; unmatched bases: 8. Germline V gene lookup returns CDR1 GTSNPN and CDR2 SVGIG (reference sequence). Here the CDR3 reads CAWSVSSGIPTYEQYF. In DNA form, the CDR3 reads TGTGCCTGGAGTGTGTCTAGCGGGATTCCCACCTACGAGCAGTACTTC.

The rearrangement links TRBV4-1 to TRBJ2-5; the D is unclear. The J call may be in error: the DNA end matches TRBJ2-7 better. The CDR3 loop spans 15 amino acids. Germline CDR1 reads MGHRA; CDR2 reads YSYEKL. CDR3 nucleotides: TGCGCCAGCAGCCAAGAAGGCAAGATGGGGTACGAGCAGTACTTC. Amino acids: CASSQEGKMGYEQYF.

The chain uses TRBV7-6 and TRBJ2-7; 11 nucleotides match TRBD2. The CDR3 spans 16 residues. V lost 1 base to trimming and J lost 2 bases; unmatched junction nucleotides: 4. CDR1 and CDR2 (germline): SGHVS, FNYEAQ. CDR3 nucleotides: TGTGCCAGCAGCTTAGAGGCTAGCGGGAGGCCCTACGAGCAGTACTTC. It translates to CASSLEASGRPYEQYF. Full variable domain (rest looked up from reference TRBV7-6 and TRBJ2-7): GAGVSQSPRYKVTKRGQDVALRCDPISGHVSLYWYRQALGQGPEFLTYFNYEAQQDKSGLPNDRFSAERPEGSISTLTIQRTEQRDSAMYRCASSLEASGRPYEQYFGPGTRLTVT.

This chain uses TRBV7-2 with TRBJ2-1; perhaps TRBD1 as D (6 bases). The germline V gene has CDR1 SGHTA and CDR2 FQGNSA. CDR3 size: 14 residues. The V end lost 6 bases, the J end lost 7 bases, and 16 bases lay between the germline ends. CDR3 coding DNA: TGTGCCAGCAGGCCGACAGGTGTAGTGAATGAGCAGTTCTTC. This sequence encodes CASRPTGVVNEQFF.

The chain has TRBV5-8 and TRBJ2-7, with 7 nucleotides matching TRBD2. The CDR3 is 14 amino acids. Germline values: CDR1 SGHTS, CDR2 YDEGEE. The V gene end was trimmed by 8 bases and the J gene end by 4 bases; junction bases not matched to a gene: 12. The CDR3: CASLRQRGLYEQYF. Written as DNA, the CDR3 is TGTGCCAGTCTACGTCAGCGGGGTCTGTACGAGCAGTACTTC.

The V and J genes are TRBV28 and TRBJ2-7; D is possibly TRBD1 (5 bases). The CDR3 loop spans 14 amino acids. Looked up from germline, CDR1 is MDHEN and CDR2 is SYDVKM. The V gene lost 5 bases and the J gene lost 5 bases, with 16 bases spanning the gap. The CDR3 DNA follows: TGTGCCAGCAGTGCGCAGGGAATATACGACGAGCAGTACTTC. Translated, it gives CASSAQGIYDEQYF.

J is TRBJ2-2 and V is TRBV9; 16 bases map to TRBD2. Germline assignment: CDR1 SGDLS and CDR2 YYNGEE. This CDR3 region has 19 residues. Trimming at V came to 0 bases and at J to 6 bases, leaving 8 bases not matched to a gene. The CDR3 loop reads CASSVARGLAGGPPGELFF. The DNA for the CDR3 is TGTGCCAGCAGCGTAGCCCGGGGACTAGCGGGAGGGCCCCCCGGGGAGCTGTTTTTT.

This CDR3 reads CASSDSRVNPYNEQFF. In nucleotides, the CDR3 is TGTGCCAGCAGTGACTCCCGGGTGAATCCCTACAATGAGCAGTTCTTC. The chain recombines TRBV6-4 with TRBJ2-1, with D uncertain. CDR1 MRHNA and CDR2 SNTAGT come from the germline V gene. V was clipped by 0 bases and J by 2 bases, with 11 bases between them. This CDR3 contains 16 residues.

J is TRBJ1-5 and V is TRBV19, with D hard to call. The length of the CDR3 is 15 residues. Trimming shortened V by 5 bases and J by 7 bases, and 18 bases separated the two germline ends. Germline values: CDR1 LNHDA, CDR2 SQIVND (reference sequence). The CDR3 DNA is TGTGCCAGTAGTCGTGCCAGACATTTAGAACAGCCCCAGCATTTT. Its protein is CASSRARHLEQPQHF.

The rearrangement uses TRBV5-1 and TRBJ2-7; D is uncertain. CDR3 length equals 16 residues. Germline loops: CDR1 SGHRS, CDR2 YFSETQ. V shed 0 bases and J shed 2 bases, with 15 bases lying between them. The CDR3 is CASSLGFRSGAYEQYF. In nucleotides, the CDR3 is TGCGCCAGCAGCTTGGGCTTCCGGAGTGGGGCCTACGAGCAGTACTTC.

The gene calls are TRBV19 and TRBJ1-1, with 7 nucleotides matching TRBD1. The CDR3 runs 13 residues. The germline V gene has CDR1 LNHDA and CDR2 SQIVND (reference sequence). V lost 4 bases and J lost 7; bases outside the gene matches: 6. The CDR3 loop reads CASSRNPGGEAFF. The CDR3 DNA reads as TGTGCCAGTAGTAGGAACCCAGGGGGTGAAGCTTTCTTT.

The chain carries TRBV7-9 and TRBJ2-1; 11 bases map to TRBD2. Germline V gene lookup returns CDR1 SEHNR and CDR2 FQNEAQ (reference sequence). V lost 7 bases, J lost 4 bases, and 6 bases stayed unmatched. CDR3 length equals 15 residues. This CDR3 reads CASNILAGDYNEQFF. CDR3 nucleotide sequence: TGTGCCAGCAACATACTAGCGGGAGATTACAATGAGCAGTTCTTC.

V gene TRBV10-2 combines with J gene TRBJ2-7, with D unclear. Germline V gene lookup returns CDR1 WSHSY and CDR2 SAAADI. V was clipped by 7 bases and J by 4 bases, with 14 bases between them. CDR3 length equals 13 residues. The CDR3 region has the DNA TGCGCCAGCAATAAAGAAGCCTCATACGAGCAGTACTTC. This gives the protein CASNKEASYEQYF.

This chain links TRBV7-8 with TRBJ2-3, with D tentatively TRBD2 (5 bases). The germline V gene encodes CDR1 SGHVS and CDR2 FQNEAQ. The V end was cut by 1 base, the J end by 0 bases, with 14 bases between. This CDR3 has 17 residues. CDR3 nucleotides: TGTGCCAGCAGCTTAGTTGGCGGGCGAAGAAGCACAGATACGCAGTATTTT. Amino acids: CASSLVGGRRSTDTQYF.

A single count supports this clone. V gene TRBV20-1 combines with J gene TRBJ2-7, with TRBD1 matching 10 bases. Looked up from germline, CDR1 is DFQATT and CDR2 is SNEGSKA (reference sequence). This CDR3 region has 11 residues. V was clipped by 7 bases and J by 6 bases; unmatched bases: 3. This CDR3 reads CSGTGGAEQYF. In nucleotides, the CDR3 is TGCAGTGGGACAGGGGGTGCCGAGCAGTACTTC.

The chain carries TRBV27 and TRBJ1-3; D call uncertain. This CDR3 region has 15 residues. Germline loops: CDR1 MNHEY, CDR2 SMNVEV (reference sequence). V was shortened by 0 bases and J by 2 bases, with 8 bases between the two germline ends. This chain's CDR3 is CASSLSWGTGNTIYF. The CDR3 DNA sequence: TGTGCCAGCAGTTTATCATGGGGAACTGGAAACACCATATATTTT.

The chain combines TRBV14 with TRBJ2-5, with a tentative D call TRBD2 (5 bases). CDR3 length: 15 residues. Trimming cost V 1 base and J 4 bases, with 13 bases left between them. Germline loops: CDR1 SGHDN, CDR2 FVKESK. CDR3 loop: CASSQGLRARETQYF. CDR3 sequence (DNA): TGTGCCAGCAGCCAAGGTCTGAGGGCACGAGAGACCCAGTACTTC.

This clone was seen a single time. Here the CDR3 reads CASSGGRGTDNTEAFF. The CDR3, as DNA: TGTGCCAGCAGTGGAGGGCGCGGGACGGATAACACTGAAGCTTTCTTT. The chain couples TRBV2 to TRBJ1-1; D might be TRBD1 (5 bases). The germline V and J ends were trimmed by 4 bases and 2 bases, with 17 bases remaining between them. Germline values: CDR1 SNHLY, CDR2 FYNNEI. The CDR3 extends over 16 amino acids.

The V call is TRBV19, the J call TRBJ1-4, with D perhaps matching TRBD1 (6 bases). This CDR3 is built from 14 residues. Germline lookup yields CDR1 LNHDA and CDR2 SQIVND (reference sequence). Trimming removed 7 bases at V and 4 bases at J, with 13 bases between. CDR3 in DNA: TGTGCCAGTACCTCCGACAGGTATAATGAAAAACTGTTTTTT. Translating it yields CASTSDRYNEKLFF.

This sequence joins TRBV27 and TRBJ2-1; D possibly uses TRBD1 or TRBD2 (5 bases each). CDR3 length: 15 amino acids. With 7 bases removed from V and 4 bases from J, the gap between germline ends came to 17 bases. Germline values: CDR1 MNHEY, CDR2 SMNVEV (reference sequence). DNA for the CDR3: TGTGCCAGCATCCCTGACGGGACGCAGTACAATGAGCAGTTCTTC. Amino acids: CASIPDGTQYNEQFF.

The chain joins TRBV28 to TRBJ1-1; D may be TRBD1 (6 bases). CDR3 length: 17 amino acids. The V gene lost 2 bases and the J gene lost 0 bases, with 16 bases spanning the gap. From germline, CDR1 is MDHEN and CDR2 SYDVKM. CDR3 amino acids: CASSLSYREIMNTEAFF. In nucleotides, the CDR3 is TGTGCCAGCAGTTTAAGCTACAGGGAAATCATGAACACTGAAGCTTTCTTT. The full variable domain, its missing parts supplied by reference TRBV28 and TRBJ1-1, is DVKVTQSSRYLVKRTGEKVFLECVQDMDHENMFWYRQDPGLGLRLIYFSYDVKMKEKGDIPEGYSVSREKKERFSLILESASTNQTSMYLCASSLSYREIMNTEAFFGQGTRLTVV.